This T cell receptor beta chain was recorded in a study of blood T cell repertoires in COVID-19. Study-level background: The United States, Italy and Spain were the sources of the acute and convalescent COVID-19 samples. PBMCs, B-cell-depleted T cells, or T cells were the source of the cDNA or gDNA that made up the material.

Method: immunoSEQ multiplex PCR; TCRdb's copy keeps in-frame clones and lacks some. The sample includes around 250,000 clones, roughly nine tenths seen only once; the top ten take 6.2%. With 3 bases removed from V and 7 bases from J, the gap between germline ends came to 13 bases. Germline V gene data show CDR1 as MNHEY and CDR2 as SMNVEV (reference sequence). The CDR3 extends over 14 amino acids. This chain links TRBV27 with TRBJ2-1, with D tentatively TRBD1 (6 bases). Specimen: peripheral blood. The sequence was obtained from a man aged 55-75 years with acute or convalescent COVID-19. This chain's CDR3 is CASSFVRGGNEQFF. As DNA, the CDR3 is TGTGCCAGCAGTTTTGTCAGGGGTGGAAATGAGCAGTTCTTC.